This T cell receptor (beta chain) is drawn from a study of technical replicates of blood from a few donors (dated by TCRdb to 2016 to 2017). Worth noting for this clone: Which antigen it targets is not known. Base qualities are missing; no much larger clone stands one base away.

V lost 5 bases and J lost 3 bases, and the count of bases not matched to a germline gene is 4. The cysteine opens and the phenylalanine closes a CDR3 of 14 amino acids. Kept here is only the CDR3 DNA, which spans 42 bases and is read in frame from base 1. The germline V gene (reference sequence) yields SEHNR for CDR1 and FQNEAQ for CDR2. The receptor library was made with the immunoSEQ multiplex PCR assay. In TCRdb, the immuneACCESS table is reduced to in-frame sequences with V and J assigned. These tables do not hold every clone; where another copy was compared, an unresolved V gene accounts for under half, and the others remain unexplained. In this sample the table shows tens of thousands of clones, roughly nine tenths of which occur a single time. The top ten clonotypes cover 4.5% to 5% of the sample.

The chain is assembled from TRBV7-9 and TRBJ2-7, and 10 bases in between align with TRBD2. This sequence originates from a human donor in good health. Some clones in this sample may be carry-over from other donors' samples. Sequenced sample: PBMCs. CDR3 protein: CASSAGLAIYEQYF. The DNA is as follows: TGTGCCAGCAGCGCGGGACTAGCGATCTACGAGCAGTACTTC. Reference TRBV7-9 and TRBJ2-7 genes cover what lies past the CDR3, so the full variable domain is DTGVSQNPRHKITKRGQNVTFRCDPISEHNRLYWYRQTLGQGPEFLTYFQNEAQLEKSRLLSDRFSAERPKGSFSTLEIQRTEQGDSAMYLCASSAGLAIYEQYFGPGTRLTVT.